Listed below are T cell receptor beta chains from one sample, sequenced in a study of blood T cells in healthy people across ages. TCRdb re-analysed the 5' RACE reads in MiXCR, keeping a single row per CDR3 protein. The sample records hundreds of thousands of distinct CDR3 sequences, about 34% being singletons. Sequenced sample: blood. These TCRs come from a woman aged 80 or over in good health. The CDR3 runs from the conserved cysteine through the conserved F or W. A D gene is named only where the DNA matches it firmly. Size is omitted from some rows. Given values are once, few, many or a class for expanded clones.

v_call	d_call	j_call	clone_size	cdr3_nt	cdr3_aa
TRBV29-1	NA	TRBJ1-4	few	TGCAGCGTTGAAGGCACCGGAACGGGCAATGAAAAACTGTTTTTT	CSVEGTGTGNEKLFF
TRBV6-2/TRBV6-3	NA	TRBJ1-6	NA	TGTGCCAGCAGTTACGAGTGGGGAATTTCACCCCCCCACTTT	CASSYEWGISPPHF
TRBV7-6	NA	TRBJ2-2	many	TGTGCCAGCAGCCTTGTCCCCCCGGGGAGATACACCGGGGAGCTGTTTTTT	CASSLVPPGRYTGELFF
TRBV7-2	NA	TRBJ2-2	few	TGTGCCAGCAGCTTACAAGGGCTAAACACCGGGGAGCTGTTTTTT	CASSLQGLNTGELFF
TRBV24-1	NA	TRBJ2-5	many	TGTGCCACCAGTGAGCGGGGCCGTGAGACCCAGTACTTC	CATSERGRETQYF
TRBV5-1	NA	TRBJ2-7	many	TGCGCCAGCAGCTTGCTACGGGGGGCCGACTACGAGCAGTACTTC	CASSLLRGADYEQYF
TRBV27	NA	TRBJ2-3	NA	TGTGCCAGCAGTTATCGGGTTGATCGCACAGATACGCAGTATTTT	CASSYRVDRTDTQYF
TRBV13	TRBD1	TRBJ2-5	many	TGTGCCAGCAGCTTCCCCAGGGGGCGCGTTGAGACCCAGTACTTC	CASSFPRGRVETQYF
TRBV10-3	NA	TRBJ1-5	few	TGTGCCATCAGTGAGTCTGGGTCCCAGCCCCAGCATTTT	CAISESGSQPQHF
TRBV2	NA	TRBJ2-5	NA	TGTGCCAGCAGTGAAGCCGCGGCTCCCCAAGAGACCCAGTACTTC	CASSEAAAPQETQYF